This TCR beta chain was identified during a study of control samples from healthy donors and cancer patients. TCRdb's copy holds only in-frame clones and misses some; the assay was immunoSEQ multiplex PCR. The table lists 200,000 to 250,000 clones, roughly 94% of them singletons. V lost 6 bases to trimming and J lost 3 bases; unmatched junction nucleotides: 7. The CDR3 is 15 amino acids. The germline V gene has CDR1 LNHDA and CDR2 SQIVND (reference sequence). The V gene is TRBV19, the J gene TRBJ1-3, with 8 bases lining up with TRBD1. The sample comprised blood. This clonotype originated in a middle-aged man in good health. CDR3 residues: CASSPQGASGNTIYF. The CDR3 region has the DNA TGTGCCAGTAGCCCGCAGGGGGCGAGTGGAAACACCATATATTTT.